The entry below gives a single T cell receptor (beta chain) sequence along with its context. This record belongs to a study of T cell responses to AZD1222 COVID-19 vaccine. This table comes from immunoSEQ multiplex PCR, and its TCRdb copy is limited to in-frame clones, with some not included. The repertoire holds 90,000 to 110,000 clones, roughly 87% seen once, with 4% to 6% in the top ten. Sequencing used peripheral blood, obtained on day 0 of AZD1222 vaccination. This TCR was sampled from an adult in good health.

The CDR3 here is CASSLTDRGLNTEAFF. CDR3 sequence (DNA): TGTGCCAGCAGTCTAACGGACAGGGGACTGAACACTGAAGCTTTCTTT. This chain connects TRBV28 to TRBJ1-1; 9 nucleotides match TRBD1. The germline CDR1 and CDR2 sequences are MDHEN and SYDVKM. The V segment lost 5 bases and the J segment 0 bases; nucleotides outside the gene matches: 7. This CDR3 contains 16 residues.